The present T cell receptor beta chain was sequenced within a study of T cells in Graves' hyperthyroidism and ophthalmopathy. This clonotype was picked up many times. Orbital computed tomography and thyroid ultrasound, together with serum TRAb and thyroxine and clinical symptoms, were used for diagnoses. Researchers amplified the TCR beta CDR3 regions from RNA transcripts. When the TCR CDR3 underwent first-round RT-PCR, the HTBI primer set was used. TCRdb reprocessed the multiplex PCR reads via MiXCR and lists one record per CDR3 protein. Here the sample spans around 570,000 distinct CDR3 sequences, less than 20% being singletons. Germline loops: CDR1 SGHAT, CDR2 FQNNGV. Trimming removed 1 base at V and 2 bases at J, with 11 bases between. The CDR3 consists of 16 residues.

This rearrangement joins TRBV11-2 to TRBJ2-2; D gene ambiguous. The sequence was obtained from a man aged 40-55 years with Graves' ophthalmopathy. Sequencing input: blood. CDR3 DNA: TGTGCCAGCAGCTTAGGACTCGGTAGAAACACCGGGGAGCTGTTTTTT. Translation gives CASSLGLGRNTGELFF. Variable domain in full (rest from reference TRBV11-2 and TRBJ2-2): EAGVAQSPRYKIIEKRQSVAFWCNPISGHATLYWYQQILGQGPKLLIQFQNNGVVDDSQLPKDRFSAERLKGVDSTLKIQPAKLEDSAVYLCASSLGLGRNTGELFFGEGSRLTVL.